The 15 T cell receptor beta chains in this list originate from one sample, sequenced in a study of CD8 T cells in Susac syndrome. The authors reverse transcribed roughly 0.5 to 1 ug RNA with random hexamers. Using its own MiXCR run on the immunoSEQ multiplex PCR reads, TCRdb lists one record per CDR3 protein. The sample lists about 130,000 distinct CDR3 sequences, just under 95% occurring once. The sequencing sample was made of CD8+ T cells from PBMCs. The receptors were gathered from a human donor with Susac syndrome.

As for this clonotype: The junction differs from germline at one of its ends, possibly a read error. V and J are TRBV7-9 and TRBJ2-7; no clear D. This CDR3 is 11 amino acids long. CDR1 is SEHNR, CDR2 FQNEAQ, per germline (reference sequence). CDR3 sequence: CASSSPLELYF. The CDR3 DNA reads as TGTGCCAGCAGCTCCCCCCTGGAGCTGTACTTC.

The CDR3 nucleotides are TGTGCCAGCAGTTACGACAATGAGCAGTTCTTC. Translating gives CASSYDNEQFF. The chain is built from TRBV6-2 or TRBV6-3 and TRBJ2-1; D not resolved. Trimming stripped 2 bases from V and 5 bases from J, with 1 base between. Germline V lookup: CDR1 MNHEY, CDR2 SVGEGT. This CDR3 has 11 amino acids.

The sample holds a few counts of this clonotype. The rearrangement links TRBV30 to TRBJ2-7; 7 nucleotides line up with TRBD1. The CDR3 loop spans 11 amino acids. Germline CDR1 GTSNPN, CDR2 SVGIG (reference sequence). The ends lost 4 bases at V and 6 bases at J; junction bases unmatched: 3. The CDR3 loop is CAWKTGFEQYF. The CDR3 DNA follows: TGTGCCTGGAAGACAGGGTTCGAGCAGTACTTC.

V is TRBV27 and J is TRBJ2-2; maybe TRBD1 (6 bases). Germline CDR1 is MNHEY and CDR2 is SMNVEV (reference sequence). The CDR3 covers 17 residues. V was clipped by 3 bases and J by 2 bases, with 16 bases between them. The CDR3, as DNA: TGTGCCAGCAGTTTCCCCCCGGGTGGGACAAACACCGGGGAGCTGTTTTTT. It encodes CASSFPPGGTNTGELFF.

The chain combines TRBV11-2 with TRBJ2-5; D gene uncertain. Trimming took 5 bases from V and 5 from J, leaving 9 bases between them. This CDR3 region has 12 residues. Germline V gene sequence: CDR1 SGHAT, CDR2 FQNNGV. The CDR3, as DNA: TGTGCCAGCAGCAACGAATGGGAGACCCAGTACTTC. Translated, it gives CASSNEWETQYF. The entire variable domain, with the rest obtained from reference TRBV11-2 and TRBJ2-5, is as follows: EAGVAQSPRYKIIEKRQSVAFWCNPISGHATLYWYQQILGQGPKLLIQFQNNGVVDDSQLPKDRFSAERLKGVDSTLKIQPAKLEDSAVYLCASSNEWETQYFGPGTRLLVL.

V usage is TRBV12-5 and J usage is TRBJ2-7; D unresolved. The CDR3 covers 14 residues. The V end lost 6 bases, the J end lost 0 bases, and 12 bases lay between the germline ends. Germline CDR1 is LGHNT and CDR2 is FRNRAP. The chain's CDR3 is CASGRSSNSYEQYF. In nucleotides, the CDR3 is TGTGCTAGTGGCAGGAGTAGTAACTCCTACGAGCAGTACTTC.

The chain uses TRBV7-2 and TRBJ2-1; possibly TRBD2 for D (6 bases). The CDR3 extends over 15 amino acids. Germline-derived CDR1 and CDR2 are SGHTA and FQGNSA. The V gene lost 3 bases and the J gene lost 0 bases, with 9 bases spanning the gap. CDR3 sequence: CASSFRDSSYNEQFF. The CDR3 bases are TGTGCCAGCAGCTTCCGGGACTCCTCCTACAATGAGCAGTTCTTC.

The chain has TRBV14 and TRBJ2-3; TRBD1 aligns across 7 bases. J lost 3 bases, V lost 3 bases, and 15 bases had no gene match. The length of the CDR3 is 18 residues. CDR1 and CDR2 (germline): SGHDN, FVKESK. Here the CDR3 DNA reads TGTGCCAGCAGCCAGACGGCCACCAGGGGGTGGGTTACAGATACGCAGTATTTT. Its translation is CASSQTATRGWVTDTQYF.

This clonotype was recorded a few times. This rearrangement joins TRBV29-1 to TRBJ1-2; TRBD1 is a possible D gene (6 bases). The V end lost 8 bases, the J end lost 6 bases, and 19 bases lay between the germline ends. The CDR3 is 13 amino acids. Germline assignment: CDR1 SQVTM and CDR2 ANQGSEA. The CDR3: CSTEVGALDGYTF. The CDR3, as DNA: TGCAGCACGGAAGTGGGGGCGCTGGATGGCTACACCTTC.

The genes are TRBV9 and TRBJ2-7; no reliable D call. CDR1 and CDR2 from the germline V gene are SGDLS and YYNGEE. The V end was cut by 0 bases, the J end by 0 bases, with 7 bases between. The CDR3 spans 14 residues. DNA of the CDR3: TGTGCCAGCAGCGTAGCGATGAGCTCCTACGAGCAGTACTTC. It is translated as CASSVAMSSYEQYF.

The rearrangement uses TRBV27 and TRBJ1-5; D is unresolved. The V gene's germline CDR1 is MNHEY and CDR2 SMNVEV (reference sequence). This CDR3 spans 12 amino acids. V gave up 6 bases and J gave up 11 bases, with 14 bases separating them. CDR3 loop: CASRGIFGTQHF. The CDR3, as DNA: TGTGCCAGCAGGGGGATCTTCGGGACCCAGCATTTT.

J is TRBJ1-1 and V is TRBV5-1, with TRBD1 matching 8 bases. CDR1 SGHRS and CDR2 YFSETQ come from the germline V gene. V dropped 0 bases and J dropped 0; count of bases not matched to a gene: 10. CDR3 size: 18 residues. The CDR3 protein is CASSLAGQVEDLNTEAFF. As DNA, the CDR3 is TGCGCCAGCAGCTTGGCGGGACAGGTTGAAGACTTGAACACTGAAGCTTTCTTT.

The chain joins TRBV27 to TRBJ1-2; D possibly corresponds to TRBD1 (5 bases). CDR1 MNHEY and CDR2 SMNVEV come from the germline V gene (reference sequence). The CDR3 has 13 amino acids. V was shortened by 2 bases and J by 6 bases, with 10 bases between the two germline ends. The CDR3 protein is CASSLGGSDGYTF. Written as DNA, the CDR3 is TGTGCCAGCAGTTTAGGGGGGAGTGATGGCTACACCTTC.

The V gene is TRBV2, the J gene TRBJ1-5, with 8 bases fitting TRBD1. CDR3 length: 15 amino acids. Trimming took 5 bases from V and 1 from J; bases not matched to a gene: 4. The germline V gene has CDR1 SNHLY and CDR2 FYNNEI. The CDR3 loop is CASSLQGASNQPQHF. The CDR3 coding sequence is TGTGCCAGCAGTCTTCAGGGGGCGAGCAATCAGCCCCAGCATTTT.

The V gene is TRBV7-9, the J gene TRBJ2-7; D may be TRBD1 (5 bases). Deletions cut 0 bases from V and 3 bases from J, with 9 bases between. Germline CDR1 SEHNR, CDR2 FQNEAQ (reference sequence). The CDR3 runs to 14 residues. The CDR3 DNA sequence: TGTGCCAGCAGCTTAGCCTGGCAGGGCTACGAGCAGTACTTC. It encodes CASSLAWQGYEQYF.